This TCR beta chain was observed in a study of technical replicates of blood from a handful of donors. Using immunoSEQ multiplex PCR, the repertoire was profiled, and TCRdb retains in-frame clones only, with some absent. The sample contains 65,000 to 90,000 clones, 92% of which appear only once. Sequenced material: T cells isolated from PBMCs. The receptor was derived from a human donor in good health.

The DNA of the CDR3 is TGTGCCAGCAGCCAAGATTTAGCGGGACTTAGCTCCTACAATGAGCAGTTCTTC. This gives the protein CASSQDLAGLSSYNEQFF. The chain has TRBV4-2 and TRBJ2-1, with TRBD2 identical over 8 bases. The CDR3 spans 18 residues. The germline gives CDR1 LGHNA, CDR2 YNFKEQ. V lost 0 bases to trimming and J lost 0 bases; unmatched junction nucleotides: 7.